Sequencing of this T cell receptor (beta chain) was carried out in a study of spatial heterogeneity in lung cancer. Stated time point: sample taken at primary tumor resection. Tumor, nontumor lung or frozen PBMC supplied whole RNA that was sequenced unsorted. MiXCR was run by TCRdb on the 5' RACE reads, yielding one entry per CDR3 protein. The sample has tens of thousands of distinct CDR3 sequences, around 12% seen once. The CDR3 is 13 residues long. CDR1 is SNHLY, CDR2 FYNNEI, per germline. V lost 7 bases and J 9 bases, leaving 16 bases between the germline ends. This sequence joins TRBV2 and TRBJ2-1; D is uncertain. The sequence came from a male donor with early-stage non-small cell lung cancer. Source: PBMCs, taken at surgery. CDR3 loop: CASNIERVSEQFF. For the CDR3, the DNA is TGTGCCAGCAACATCGAGCGCGTGAGTGAGCAGTTCTTC.